This T cell receptor beta chain was observed in a study of neoadjuvant anti-PD-1 for oral cavity cancer. Background on the study: Non-progressing patients received a fourth nivolumab dose near day 43, then surgery on days 50-56.

The germline V gene has CDR1 SGHRS and CDR2 YFSETQ. The CDR3 totals 16 residues. Unmatched junction bases numbered 7, after V lost 2 bases and J lost 3 bases. As for this clone: Its antigen is as yet unknown.

General study results and limits: TCR analyses covered only a few patients per response group. Pretreatment Treg/Th17 ratio correlated inversely with post-treatment tumor clonality.

Patients had HPV-negative, locally advanced oral cavity squamous cell carcinoma. TCRdb keeps only in-frame clones here, not all; method: immunoSEQ multiplex PCR. The repertoire consists of some 12,000 clones, with 64% occurring once and the leading ten covering 6.5% to 7%. This sequence was found in a person aged 40 to 85 with oral cavity squamous cell carcinoma. The donor label of this sample is uncertain. This material consisted of tumor tissue, taken before nivolumab (anti-PD-1) treatment. The V gene is TRBV5-1, the J gene TRBJ1-2, with 10 bases fitting TRBD1. The CDR3 is CASSFATGGADYGYTF. The CDR3 DNA reads as TGCGCCAGCAGCTTTGCGACAGGGGGCGCCGACTATGGCTACACCTTC.